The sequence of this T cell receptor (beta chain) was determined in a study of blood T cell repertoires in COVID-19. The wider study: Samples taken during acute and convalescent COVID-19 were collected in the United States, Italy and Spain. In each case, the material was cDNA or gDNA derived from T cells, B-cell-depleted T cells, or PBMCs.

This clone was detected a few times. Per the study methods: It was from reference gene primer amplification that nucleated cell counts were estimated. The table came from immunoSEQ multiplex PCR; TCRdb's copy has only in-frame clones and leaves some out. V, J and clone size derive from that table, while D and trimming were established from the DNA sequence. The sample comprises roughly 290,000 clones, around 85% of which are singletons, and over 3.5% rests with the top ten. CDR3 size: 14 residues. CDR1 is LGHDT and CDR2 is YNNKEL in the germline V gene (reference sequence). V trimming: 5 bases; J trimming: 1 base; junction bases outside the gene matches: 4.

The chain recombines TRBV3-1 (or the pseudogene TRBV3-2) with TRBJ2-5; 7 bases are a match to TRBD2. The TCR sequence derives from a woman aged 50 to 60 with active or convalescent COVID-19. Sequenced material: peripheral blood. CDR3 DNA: TGTGCCAGCAGCTTTTGGACTAGCCAAGAGACCCAGTACTTC. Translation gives CASSFWTSQETQYF.